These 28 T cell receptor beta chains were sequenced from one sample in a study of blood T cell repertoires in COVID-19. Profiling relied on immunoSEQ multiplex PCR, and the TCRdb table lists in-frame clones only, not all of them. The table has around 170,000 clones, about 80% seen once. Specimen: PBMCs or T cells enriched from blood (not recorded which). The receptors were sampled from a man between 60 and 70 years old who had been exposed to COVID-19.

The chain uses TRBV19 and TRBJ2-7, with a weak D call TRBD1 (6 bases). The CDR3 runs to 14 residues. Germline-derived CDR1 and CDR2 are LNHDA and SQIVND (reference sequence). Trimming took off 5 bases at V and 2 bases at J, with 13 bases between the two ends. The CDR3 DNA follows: TGTGCCAGTAGTTCCGGGACATTCGCCTACGAGCAGTACTTC. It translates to CASSSGTFAYEQYF.

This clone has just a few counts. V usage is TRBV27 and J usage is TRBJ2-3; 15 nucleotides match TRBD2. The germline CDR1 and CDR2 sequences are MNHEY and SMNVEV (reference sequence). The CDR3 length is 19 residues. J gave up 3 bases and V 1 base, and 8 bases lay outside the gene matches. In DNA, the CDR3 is TGTGCCAGCAGTTTATACGGGACTAGCGGGAGGAGTAGGACAGATACGCAGTATTTT. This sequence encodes CASSLYGTSGRSRTDTQYF.

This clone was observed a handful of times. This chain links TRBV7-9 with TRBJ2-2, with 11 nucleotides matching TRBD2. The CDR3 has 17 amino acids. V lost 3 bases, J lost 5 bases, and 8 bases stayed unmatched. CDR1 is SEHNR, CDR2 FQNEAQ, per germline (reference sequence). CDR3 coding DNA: TGTGCCAGCAGCTTCCCTAGCGGGAGGCTCCGGACCGGGGAGCTGTTTTTT. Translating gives CASSFPSGRLRTGELFF.

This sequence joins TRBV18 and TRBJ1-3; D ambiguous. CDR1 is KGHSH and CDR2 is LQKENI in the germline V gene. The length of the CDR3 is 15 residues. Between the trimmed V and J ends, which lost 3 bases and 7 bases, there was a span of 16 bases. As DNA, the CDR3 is TGTGCCAGCTCACCGACGGGGAGTAGCGGGAACACCATATATTTT. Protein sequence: CASSPTGSSGNTIYF.

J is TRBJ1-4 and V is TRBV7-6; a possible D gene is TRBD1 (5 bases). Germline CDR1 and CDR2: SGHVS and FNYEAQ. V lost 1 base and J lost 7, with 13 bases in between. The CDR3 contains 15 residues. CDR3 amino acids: CASSLGTGGVEKLFF. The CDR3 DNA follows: TGTGCCAGCAGCTTAGGGACCGGGGGAGTTGAAAAACTGTTTTTT.

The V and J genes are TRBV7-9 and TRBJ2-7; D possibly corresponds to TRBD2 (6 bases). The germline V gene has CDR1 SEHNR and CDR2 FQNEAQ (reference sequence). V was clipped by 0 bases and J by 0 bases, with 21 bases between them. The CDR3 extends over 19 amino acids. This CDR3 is CASSLARSPARGSSYEQYF. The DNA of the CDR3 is TGTGCCAGCAGCTTAGCGAGGTCCCCCGCGCGGGGCAGCTCCTACGAGCAGTACTTC.

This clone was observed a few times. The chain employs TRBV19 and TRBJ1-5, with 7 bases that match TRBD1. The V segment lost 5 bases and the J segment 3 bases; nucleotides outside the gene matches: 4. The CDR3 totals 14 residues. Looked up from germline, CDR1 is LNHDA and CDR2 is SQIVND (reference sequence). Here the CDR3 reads CASSAGQINQPQHF. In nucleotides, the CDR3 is TGTGCCAGTAGTGCGGGACAGATCAATCAGCCCCAGCATTTT.

The CDR3 protein is CASSRDRVNYGYTF. CDR3 nucleotides: TGCGCCAGCAGCCGGGACAGGGTTAACTATGGCTACACCTTC. V is TRBV5-1 and J is TRBJ1-2; 9 nucleotides align to TRBD1. V trimming: 4 bases; J trimming: 1 base; junction bases outside the gene matches: 2. The CDR3 totals 14 residues. Germline lookup yields CDR1 SGHRS and CDR2 YFSETQ.

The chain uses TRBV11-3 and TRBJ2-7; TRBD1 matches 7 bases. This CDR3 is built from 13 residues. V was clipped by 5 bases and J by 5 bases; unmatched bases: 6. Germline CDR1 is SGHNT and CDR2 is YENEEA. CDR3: CASSTGQVHEQYF. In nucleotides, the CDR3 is TGTGCCAGCAGCACCGGACAGGTCCACGAGCAGTACTTC. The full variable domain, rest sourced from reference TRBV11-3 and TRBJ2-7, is EAGVVQSPRYKIIEKKQPVAFWCNPISGHNTLYWYLQNLGQGPELLIRYENEEAVDDSQLPKDRFSAERLKGVDSTLKIQPAELGDSAVYLCASSTGQVHEQYFGPGTRLTVT.

CDR3 protein: CASSLLAGFNEQFF. In DNA, the CDR3 is TGCGCCAGCAGCTTGTTAGCGGGGTTTAATGAGCAGTTCTTC. The V and J genes are TRBV5-1 and TRBJ2-1, with TRBD2 matching over 8 bases. The CDR3 extends over 14 amino acids. Trimming took 1 base from V and 7 from J; bases not matched to a gene: 4. From germline, CDR1 is SGHRS and CDR2 YFSETQ.

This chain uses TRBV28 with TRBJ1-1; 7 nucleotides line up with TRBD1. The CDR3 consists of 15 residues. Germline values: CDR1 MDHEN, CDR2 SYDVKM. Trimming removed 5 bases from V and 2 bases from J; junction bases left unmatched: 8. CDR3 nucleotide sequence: TGTGCCAGCAGTCCCTCGACAGGGAAAAACACTGAAGCTTTCTTT. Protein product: CASSPSTGKNTEAFF. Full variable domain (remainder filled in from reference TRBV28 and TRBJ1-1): DVKVTQSSRYLVKRTGEKVFLECVQDMDHENMFWYRQDPGLGLRLIYFSYDVKMKEKGDIPEGYSVSREKKERFSLILESASTNQTSMYLCASSPSTGKNTEAFFGQGTRLTVV.

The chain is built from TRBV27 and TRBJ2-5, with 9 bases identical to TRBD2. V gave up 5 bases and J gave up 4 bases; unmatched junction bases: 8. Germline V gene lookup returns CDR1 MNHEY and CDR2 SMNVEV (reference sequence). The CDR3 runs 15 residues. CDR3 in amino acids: CASSPLSGSPETQYF. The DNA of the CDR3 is TGTGCCAGCAGTCCCCTTAGCGGGAGTCCAGAGACCCAGTACTTC.

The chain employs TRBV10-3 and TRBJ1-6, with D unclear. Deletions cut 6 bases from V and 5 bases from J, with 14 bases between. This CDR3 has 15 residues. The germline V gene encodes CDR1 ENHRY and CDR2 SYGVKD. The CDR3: CAIRPRNENNSPLHF. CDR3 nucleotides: TGTGCCATCAGGCCGAGGAACGAAAATAATTCACCCCTCCACTTT.

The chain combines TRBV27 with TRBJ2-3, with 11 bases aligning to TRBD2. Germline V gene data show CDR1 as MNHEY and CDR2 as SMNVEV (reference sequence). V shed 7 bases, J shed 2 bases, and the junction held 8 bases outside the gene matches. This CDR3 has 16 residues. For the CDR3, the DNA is TGTGCCAGCAACGTAGGGACTAGCGGATACACAGATACGCAGTATTTT. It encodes CASNVGTSGYTDTQYF.

In nucleotides, the CDR3 is TGTGCCAGCAGCTTAGTGGGCAGACAGCCCCAGCATTTT. Translated, it gives CASSLVGRQPQHF. This rearrangement joins TRBV7-2 to TRBJ1-5; D gene uncertain. Looked up from germline, CDR1 is SGHTA and CDR2 is FQGNSA. Trimming shortened V by 1 base and J by 7 bases, and 8 bases separated the two germline ends. This CDR3 has 13 residues.

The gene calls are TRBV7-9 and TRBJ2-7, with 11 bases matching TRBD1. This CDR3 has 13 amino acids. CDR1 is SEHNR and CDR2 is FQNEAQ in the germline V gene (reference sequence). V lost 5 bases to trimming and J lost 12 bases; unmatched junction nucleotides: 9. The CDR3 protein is CASSEAGQGAPYF. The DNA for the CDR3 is TGTGCCAGCAGCGAGGCAGGACAGGGGGCTCCGTACTTC.

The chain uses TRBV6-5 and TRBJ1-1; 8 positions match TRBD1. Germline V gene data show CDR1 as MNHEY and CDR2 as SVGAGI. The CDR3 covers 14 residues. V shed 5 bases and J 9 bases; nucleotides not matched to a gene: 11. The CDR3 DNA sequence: TGTGCCAGCAGTCTACGGACAGGGAATAAGAAAGCTTTCTTT. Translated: CASSLRTGNKKAFF.

CDR3 residues: CSVDWDRGLAFF. In nucleotides, the CDR3 is TGCAGCGTTGATTGGGACAGGGGACTAGCTTTCTTT. The chain joins TRBV29-1 to TRBJ1-1, with 10 bases aligning to TRBD1. The V gene end was trimmed by 3 bases and the J gene end by 10 bases; junction bases not matched to a gene: 5. Germline loops: CDR1 SQVTM, CDR2 ANQGSEA. The CDR3 extends over 12 amino acids.

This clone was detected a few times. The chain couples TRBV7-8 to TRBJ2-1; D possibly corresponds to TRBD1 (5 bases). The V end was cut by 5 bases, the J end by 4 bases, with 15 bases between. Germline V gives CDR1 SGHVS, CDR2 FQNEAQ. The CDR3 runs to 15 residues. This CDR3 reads CASSPSLGQYNEQFF. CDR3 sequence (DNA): TGTGCCAGCAGCCCCTCCCTTGGACAATACAATGAGCAGTTCTTC.

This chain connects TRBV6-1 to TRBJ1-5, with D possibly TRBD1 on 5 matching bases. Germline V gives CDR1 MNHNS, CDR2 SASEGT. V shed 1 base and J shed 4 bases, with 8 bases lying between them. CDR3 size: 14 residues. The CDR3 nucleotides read TGTGCCAGCAGTGAAGGGGCAGGGAATCAGCCCCAGCATTTT. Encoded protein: CASSEGAGNQPQHF.

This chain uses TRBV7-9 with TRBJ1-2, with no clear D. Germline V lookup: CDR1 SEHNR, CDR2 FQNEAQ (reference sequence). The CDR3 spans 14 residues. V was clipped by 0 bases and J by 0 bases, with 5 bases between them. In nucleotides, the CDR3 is TGTGCCAGCAGCTTAGCCTCGGCTAACTATGGCTACACCTTC. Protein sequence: CASSLASANYGYTF.

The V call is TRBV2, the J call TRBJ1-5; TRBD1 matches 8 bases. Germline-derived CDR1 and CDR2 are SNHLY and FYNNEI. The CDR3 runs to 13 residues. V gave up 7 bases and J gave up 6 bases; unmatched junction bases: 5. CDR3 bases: TGTGCCAGCACTGCAGGGGGCGGTCAGCCCCAGCATTTT. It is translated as CASTAGGGQPQHF.

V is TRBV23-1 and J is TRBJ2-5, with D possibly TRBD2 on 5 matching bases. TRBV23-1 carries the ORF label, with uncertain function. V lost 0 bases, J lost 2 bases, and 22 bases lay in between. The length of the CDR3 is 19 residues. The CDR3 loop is CASSQSKANAGCRQETQYF. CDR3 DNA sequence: TGCGCCAGCAGTCAATCAAAAGCCAATGCGGGTTGTCGTCAAGAGACCCAGTACTTC.

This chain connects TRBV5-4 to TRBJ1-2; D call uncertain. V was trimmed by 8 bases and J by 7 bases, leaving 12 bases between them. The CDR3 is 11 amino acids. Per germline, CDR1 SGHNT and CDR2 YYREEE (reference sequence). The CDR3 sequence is CARAGVGGYTF. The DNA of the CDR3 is TGTGCCAGGGCCGGGGTTGGTGGCTACACCTTC.

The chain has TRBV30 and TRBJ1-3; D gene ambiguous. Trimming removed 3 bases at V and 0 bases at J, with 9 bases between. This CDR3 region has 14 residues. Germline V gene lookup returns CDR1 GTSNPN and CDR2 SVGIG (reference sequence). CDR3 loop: CAWRRRSSGNTIYF. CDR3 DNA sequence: TGTGCCTGGAGGAGGCGGAGCTCTGGAAACACCATATATTTT.

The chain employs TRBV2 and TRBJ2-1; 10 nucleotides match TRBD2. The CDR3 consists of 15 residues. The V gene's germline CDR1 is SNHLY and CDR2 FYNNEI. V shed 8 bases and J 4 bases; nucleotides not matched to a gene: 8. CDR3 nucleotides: TGTGCCAGCGAGGCTAGCGGGAGTGCATACAATGAGCAGTTCTTC. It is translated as CASEASGSAYNEQFF.

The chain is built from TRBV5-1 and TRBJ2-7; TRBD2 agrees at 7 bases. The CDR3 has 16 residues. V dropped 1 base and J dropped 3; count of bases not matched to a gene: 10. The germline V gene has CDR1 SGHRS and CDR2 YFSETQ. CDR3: CASSLLEASGRYEQYF. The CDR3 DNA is TGCGCCAGCAGCTTGCTCGAGGCTAGCGGCCGCTACGAGCAGTACTTC.

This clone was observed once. This CDR3 is CASSELAAKNIQYF. The CDR3 nucleotides are TGTGCCAGCAGCGAACTAGCGGCCAAAAACATTCAGTACTTC. The rearrangement uses TRBV4-2 and TRBJ2-4, with 7 bases lining up with TRBD2. V shed 5 bases, J shed 1 base, and the junction held 2 bases outside the gene matches. CDR3 length equals 14 residues. CDR1 LGHNA and CDR2 YNFKEQ come from the germline V gene.